The 19 T cell receptor beta chains below were found in one sample sequenced in a study of blood T cell repertoires in COVID-19. The assay was immunoSEQ multiplex PCR, and TCRdb's table has in-frame clones only and misses some. The data contain some 150,000 clones, roughly four fifths of them singletons. The sample comprised peripheral blood. The receptors stem from a middle-aged man who had recovered from COVID-19.

V usage is TRBV9 and J usage is TRBJ2-3; 7 bases fit TRBD1. The germline gives CDR1 SGDLS, CDR2 YYNGEE. The CDR3 extends over 16 amino acids. After removal of 3 bases from V and 4 bases from J, the junction contained 11 bases not matched to a gene. CDR3 region: CASSGSVDRWADTQYF. The CDR3 region has the DNA TGTGCCAGCAGCGGTTCCGTGGACAGGTGGGCAGATACGCAGTATTTT.

The rearrangement joins TRBV4-1 to TRBJ2-1; 7 bases line up with TRBD1. From germline, CDR1 is MGHRA and CDR2 YSYEKL. The CDR3 extends over 15 amino acids. V shed 3 bases, J shed 5 bases, and the junction held 7 bases outside the gene matches. The CDR3: CASSQHTGDNNEQFF. DNA for the CDR3: TGCGCCAGCAGCCAGCATACAGGGGATAACAATGAGCAGTTCTTC.

This sequence joins TRBV29-1 and TRBJ1-2; D gene uncertain. V was pared by 0 bases and J by 7 bases, with 9 bases between. The germline CDR1 and CDR2 sequences are SQVTM and ANQGSEA. The CDR3 has 12 residues. The CDR3 bases are TGCAGCGTTGAAGATTCAGGATCTGGCTACACCTTC. It translates to CSVEDSGSGYTF.

V and J are TRBV6-5 and TRBJ2-1, with D possibly matching TRBD1 (6 bases). V lost 8 bases and J lost 0, with 14 bases in between. This CDR3 contains 15 residues. Germline V CDR1 and CDR2: MNHEY, SVGAGI. The CDR3 spells CASLTGTLSYNEQFF. The CDR3 DNA reads as TGTGCCAGCCTAACCGGGACACTCTCCTACAATGAGCAGTTCTTC.

This clone appeared a few times. The J gene is TRBJ1-5, the V gene TRBV6-2 or TRBV6-3; D is undetermined. Germline CDR1 and CDR2: MNHEY and SVGEGT. This CDR3 has 15 residues. Trimming shortened V by 5 bases and J by 0 bases, and 11 bases separated the two germline ends. CDR3 DNA: TGTGCCAGCAGTCGTCGGACTTATAGCAATCAGCCCCAGCATTTT. Its translation is CASSRRTYSNQPQHF.

This sequence joins TRBV6-2 or TRBV6-3 and TRBJ1-1; D uncertain. Per germline, CDR1 MNHEY and CDR2 SVGEGT. This CDR3 is 16 amino acids long. The V end lost 0 bases, the J end lost 1 base, and 12 bases lay between the germline ends. CDR3 loop: CASSYSREGRNTEAFF. The CDR3 DNA is TGTGCCAGCAGTTACTCTCGGGAAGGAAGGAACACTGAAGCTTTCTTT.

This clone was counted a few times. The rearrangement joins TRBV28 to TRBJ2-7, with a weak D call TRBD2 (6 bases). V was shortened by 5 bases and J by 2 bases, with 10 bases between the two germline ends. The CDR3 has 13 residues. CDR1 and CDR2 from the germline V gene are MDHEN and SYDVKM. This CDR3 reads CASSRGGTYEQYF. The CDR3 DNA is TGTGCCAGCAGTAGGGGAGGAACCTACGAGCAGTACTTC.

The genes are TRBV28 and TRBJ2-7; D perhaps matches TRBD2 (6 bases). The germline gives CDR1 MDHEN, CDR2 SYDVKM. V was pared by 4 bases and J by 7 bases, with 11 bases between. The CDR3 has 12 residues. CDR3 in DNA: TGTGCCAGCAGTTCTGGGACTCGGGAGCAGTACTTC. It yields the protein CASSSGTREQYF.

The chain recombines TRBV3-1 (or the pseudogene TRBV3-2) with TRBJ2-7; D is undetermined. There are 13 residues in the CDR3. V gave up 5 bases and J gave up 2 bases, with 10 bases separating them. Germline-derived CDR1 and CDR2 are LGHDT and YNNKEL (reference sequence). The CDR3 sequence is CASSYGLTYEQYF. The CDR3 DNA is TGTGCCAGCAGCTATGGGCTCACCTACGAGCAGTACTTC.

The genes are TRBV3-1 (or the pseudogene TRBV3-2) and TRBJ2-5; 7 nucleotides agree with TRBD2. The CDR3 has 17 residues. Germline V CDR1 and CDR2: LGHDT, YNNKEL (reference sequence). Losses at the gene ends were 2 bases for V and 2 bases for J; bases not matched to a gene: 11. CDR3: CASSQPPEGSGQETQYF. The CDR3 nucleotides read TGTGCCAGCAGCCAACCTCCTGAGGGTAGCGGGCAAGAGACCCAGTACTTC.

The chain uses TRBV4-3 and TRBJ1-2; 9 bases line up with TRBD1. J gave up 5 bases and V 4 bases, and 5 bases lay outside the gene matches. The germline V gene has CDR1 LGHNA and CDR2 YSLEER. There are 14 residues in the CDR3. The CDR3 coding sequence is TGCGCCAGCAGCCCAAGGGGACAGGGTTATGGCTACACCTTC. Its protein is CASSPRGQGYGYTF.

The rearrangement joins TRBV5-5 to TRBJ1-6, with unresolved D. The germline CDR1 and CDR2 sequences are SGHKS and YYEKEE (reference sequence). V was trimmed by 0 bases and J by 6 bases, leaving 13 bases between them. This CDR3 is 16 amino acids long. The CDR3 reads CASSLGPPYSNSPLHF. The CDR3 nucleotides are TGTGCCAGCAGCTTGGGCCCCCCGTATAGTAATTCACCCCTCCACTTT. The full variable domain, rest sourced from reference TRBV5-5 and TRBJ1-6, is DAGVTQSPTHLIKTRGQQVTLRCSPISGHKSVSWYQQVLGQGPQFIFQYYEKEERGRGNFPDRFSARQFPNYSSELNVNALLLGDSALYLCASSLGPPYSNSPLHFGNGTRLTVT.

The chain has TRBV19 and TRBJ1-3; D call uncertain. In germline, CDR1 is LNHDA, CDR2 SQIVND (reference sequence). V dropped 5 bases and J dropped 2 bases, with 7 bases sitting between them. This CDR3 has 13 residues. This chain's CDR3 is CASSDTAGNTIYF. CDR3 coding DNA: TGTGCCAGTAGTGATACAGCTGGAAACACCATATATTTT. Looking up the rest from reference TRBV19 and TRBJ1-3 gives the full variable domain: DGGITQSPKYLFRKEGQNVTLSCEQNLNHDAMYWYRQDPGQGLRLIYYSQIVNDFQKGDIAEGYSVSREKKESFPLTVTSAQKNPTAFYLCASSDTAGNTIYFGEGSWLTVV.

The chain is built from TRBV2 and TRBJ1-5; D gene unclear. From germline, CDR1 is SNHLY and CDR2 FYNNEI. The CDR3 is 15 residues long. V was pared by 4 bases and J by 8 bases, with 18 bases between. CDR3 nucleotide sequence: TGTGCCAGCAGTGCGTTGGGCGACCCTACAGAGCCCCAGCATTTT. Encoded protein: CASSALGDPTEPQHF.

The V gene is TRBV5-4, the J gene TRBJ2-1; 7 bases are shared with TRBD2. Germline-derived CDR1 and CDR2 are SGHNT and YYREEE (reference sequence). Trimming removed 0 bases from V and 5 bases from J; junction bases left unmatched: 5. This CDR3 comprises 15 residues. CDR3: CASSLAASGNNEQFF. The CDR3 coding sequence is TGTGCCAGCAGCTTGGCAGCTAGCGGAAACAATGAGCAGTTCTTC.

The rearrangement uses TRBV27 and TRBJ2-5; 7 bases map to TRBD2. This CDR3 contains 16 residues. Losses at the gene ends were 2 bases for V and 2 bases for J; bases not matched to a gene: 8. Germline V gene data show CDR1 as MNHEY and CDR2 as SMNVEV (reference sequence). CDR3 residues: CASSLEVGLPQETQYF. DNA for the CDR3: TGTGCCAGCAGTTTAGAAGTGGGACTACCTCAAGAGACCCAGTACTTC.

CDR3 protein: CASSSGTSEIYEQYF. In DNA form, the CDR3 reads TGTGCCAGCAGTTCCGGGACTAGCGAGATATACGAGCAGTACTTC. The chain carries TRBV11-3 and TRBJ2-7; 10 bases line up with TRBD2. V lost 6 bases to trimming and J lost 4 bases; unmatched junction nucleotides: 9. This CDR3 region has 15 residues. Germline lookup yields CDR1 SGHNT and CDR2 YENEEA.

The chain links TRBV7-3 to TRBJ2-7, with a weak D call TRBD1 (6 bases). CDR1 is SGHTA, CDR2 FQGTGA, per germline. The germline V and J ends were trimmed by 5 bases and 0 bases, with 14 bases remaining between them. The CDR3 is 15 residues long. The chain's CDR3 is CASSPGTQSSYEQYF. The CDR3 coding sequence is TGTGCCAGCAGCCCCGGGACACAGAGCTCCTACGAGCAGTACTTC.

The rearrangement uses TRBV4-3 and TRBJ1-4; possibly TRBD1 for D (6 bases). Germline V lookup: CDR1 LGHNA, CDR2 YSLEER. Trimming took 2 bases from V and 0 from J, leaving 10 bases between them. The length of the CDR3 is 16 residues. The CDR3 protein is CASSQNRASTNEKLFF. For the CDR3, the DNA is TGCGCCAGCAGCCAAAACAGGGCTTCAACTAATGAAAAACTGTTTTTT.